This T cell receptor beta chain was documented in a study of control samples from healthy donors and cancer patients. Here immunoSEQ multiplex PCR was the method, and the copy in TCRdb shows in-frame clones only, minus some. The table shows about 160,000 clones, with roughly nine tenths occurring only once. This clonotype was sampled from a woman aged 25 to 39 in good health. Sequenced input: blood.

The CDR3: CASSLAGGSSGELFF. The DNA for the CDR3 is TGTGCCAGCAGCCTAGCGGGAGGCAGTTCCGGGGAGCTGTTTTTT. This chain connects TRBV6-5 to TRBJ2-2; 11 nucleotides line up with TRBD2. Trimming at V came to 6 bases and at J to 6 bases, leaving 6 bases not matched to a gene. Per the germline V gene, CDR1 is MNHEY and CDR2 is SVGAGI. The CDR3 covers 15 residues.